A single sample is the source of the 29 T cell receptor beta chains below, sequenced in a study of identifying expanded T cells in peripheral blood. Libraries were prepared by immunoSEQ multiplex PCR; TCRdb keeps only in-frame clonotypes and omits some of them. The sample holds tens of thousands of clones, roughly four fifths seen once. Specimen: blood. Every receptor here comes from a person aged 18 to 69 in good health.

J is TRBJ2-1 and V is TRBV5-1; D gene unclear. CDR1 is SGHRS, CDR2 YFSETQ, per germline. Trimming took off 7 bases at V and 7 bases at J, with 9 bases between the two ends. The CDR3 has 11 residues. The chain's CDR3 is CASSVGNEQFF. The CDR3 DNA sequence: TGCGCCAGCTCTGTGGGGAATGAGCAGTTCTTC.

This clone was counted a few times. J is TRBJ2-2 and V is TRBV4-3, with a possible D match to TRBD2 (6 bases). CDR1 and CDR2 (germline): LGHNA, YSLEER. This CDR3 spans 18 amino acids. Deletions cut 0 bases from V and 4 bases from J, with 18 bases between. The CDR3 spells CASSQDVFGGGGTGELFF. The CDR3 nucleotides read TGCGCCAGCAGCCAAGATGTGTTCGGGGGAGGCGGCACCGGGGAGCTGTTTTTT.

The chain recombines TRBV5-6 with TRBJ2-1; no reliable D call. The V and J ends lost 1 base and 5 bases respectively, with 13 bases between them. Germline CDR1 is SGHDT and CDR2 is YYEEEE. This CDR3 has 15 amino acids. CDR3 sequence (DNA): TGTGCCAGCAGCTTGATCGTCAGGCGTGACAATGAGCAGTTCTTC. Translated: CASSLIVRRDNEQFF.

The CDR3 nucleotides read TGTGCTAGTGGCTCCGGACTAAGGTTAGAGACCCAGTACTTC. As protein: CASGSGLRLETQYF. This sequence joins TRBV12-5 and TRBJ2-5; D may be TRBD2 (6 bases). V shed 6 bases and J shed 4 bases, with 15 bases lying between them. Germline CDR1 LGHNT, CDR2 FRNRAP. The CDR3 covers 14 residues.

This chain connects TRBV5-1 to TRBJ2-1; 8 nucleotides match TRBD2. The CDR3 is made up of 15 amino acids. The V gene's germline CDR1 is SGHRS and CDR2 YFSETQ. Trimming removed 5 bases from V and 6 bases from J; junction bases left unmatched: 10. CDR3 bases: TGCGCCAGCAGACCGGCGCGGGGGGATCGCAATGAGCAGTTCTTC. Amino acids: CASRPARGDRNEQFF.

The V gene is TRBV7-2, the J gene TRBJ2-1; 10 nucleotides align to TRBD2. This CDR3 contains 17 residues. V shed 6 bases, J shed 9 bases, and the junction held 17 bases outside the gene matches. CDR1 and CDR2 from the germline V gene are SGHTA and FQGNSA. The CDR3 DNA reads TGTGCCAGCAGTTCGAGACCCGGGACTAGCGTCCAGGTTGAGCAGTTCTTC. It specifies CASSSRPGTSVQVEQFF.

The CDR3 reads CAISESSSGGWDTQYF. In nucleotides, the CDR3 is TGTGCCATCAGTGAGTCGTCTAGCGGGGGGTGGGATACGCAGTATTTT. The chain has TRBV10-3 and TRBJ2-3; 11 positions match TRBD2. Germline V gene sequence: CDR1 ENHRY, CDR2 SYGVKD. CDR3 length: 16 residues. V shed 0 bases, J shed 6 bases, and the junction held 5 bases outside the gene matches.

CDR3 loop: CASITNTEAFF. The CDR3 DNA is TGTGCCAGCATCACGAACACTGAAGCTTTCTTT. This chain connects TRBV28 to TRBJ1-1; D remains unclear. Germline CDR1 reads MDHEN; CDR2 reads SYDVKM. CDR3 length: 11 amino acids. The V end was cut by 7 bases, the J end by 1 base, with 4 bases between.

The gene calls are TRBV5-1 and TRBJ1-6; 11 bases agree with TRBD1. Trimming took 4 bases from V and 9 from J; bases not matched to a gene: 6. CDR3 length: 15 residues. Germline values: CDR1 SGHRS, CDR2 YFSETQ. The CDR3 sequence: CASSRLGQGVSPLHF. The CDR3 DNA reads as TGCGCCAGCAGCCGCCTGGGACAGGGGGTTTCACCCCTCCACTTT.

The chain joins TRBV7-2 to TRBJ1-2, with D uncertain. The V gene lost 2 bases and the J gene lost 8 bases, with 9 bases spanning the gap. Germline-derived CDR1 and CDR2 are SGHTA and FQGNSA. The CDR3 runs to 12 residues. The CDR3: CASSLLTGGYTF. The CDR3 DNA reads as TGTGCCAGCAGCTTATTGACGGGAGGCTACACCTTC.

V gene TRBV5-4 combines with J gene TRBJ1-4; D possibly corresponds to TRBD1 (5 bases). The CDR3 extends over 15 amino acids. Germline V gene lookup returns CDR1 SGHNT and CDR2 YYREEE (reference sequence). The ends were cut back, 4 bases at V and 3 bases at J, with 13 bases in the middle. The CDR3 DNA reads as TGTGCCAGCAGCCGAGACAGCTCGGCTAATGAAAAACTGTTTTTT. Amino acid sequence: CASSRDSSANEKLFF.

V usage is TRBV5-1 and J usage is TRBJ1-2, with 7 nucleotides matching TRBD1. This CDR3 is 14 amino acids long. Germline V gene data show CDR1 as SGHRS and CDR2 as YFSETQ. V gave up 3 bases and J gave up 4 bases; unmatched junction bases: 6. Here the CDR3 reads CASSSGTVGYGYTF. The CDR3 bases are TGCGCCAGCAGCTCGGGGACAGTAGGCTATGGCTACACCTTC.

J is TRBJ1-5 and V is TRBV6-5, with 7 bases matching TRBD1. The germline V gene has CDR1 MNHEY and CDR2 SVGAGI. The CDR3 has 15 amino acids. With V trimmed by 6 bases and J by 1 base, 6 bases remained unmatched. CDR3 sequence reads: CASRKTGLSNQPQHF. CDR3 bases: TGTGCCAGCAGAAAGACAGGGTTAAGCAATCAGCCCCAGCATTTT.

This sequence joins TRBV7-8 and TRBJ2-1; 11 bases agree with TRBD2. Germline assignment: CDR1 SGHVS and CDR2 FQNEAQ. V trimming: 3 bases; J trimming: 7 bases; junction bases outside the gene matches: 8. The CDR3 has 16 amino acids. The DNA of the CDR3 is TGTGCCAGCAGCTTTGAGGAGCTAGCGGGGGGTAATGAGCAGTTCTTC. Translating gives CASSFEELAGGNEQFF.

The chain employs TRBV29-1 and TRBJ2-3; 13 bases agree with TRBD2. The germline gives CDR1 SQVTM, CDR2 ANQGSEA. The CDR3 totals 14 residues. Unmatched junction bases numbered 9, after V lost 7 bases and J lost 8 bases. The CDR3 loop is CSALTSGGLGTQYF. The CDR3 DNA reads TGCAGCGCCTTGACTAGCGGGGGGTTGGGTACGCAGTATTTT.

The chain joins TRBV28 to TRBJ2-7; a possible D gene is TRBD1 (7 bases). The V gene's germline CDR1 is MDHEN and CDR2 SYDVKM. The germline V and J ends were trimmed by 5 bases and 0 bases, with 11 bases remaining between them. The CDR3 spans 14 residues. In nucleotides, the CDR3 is TGTGCCAGCAGTAACAGGGGAGGCTCCTACGAGCAGTACTTC. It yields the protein CASSNRGGSYEQYF.

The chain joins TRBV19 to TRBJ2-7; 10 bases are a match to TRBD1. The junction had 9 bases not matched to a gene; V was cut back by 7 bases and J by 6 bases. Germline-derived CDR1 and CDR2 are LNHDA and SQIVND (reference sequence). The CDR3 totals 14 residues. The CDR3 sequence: CASNNGQGGREQYF. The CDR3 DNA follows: TGTGCCAGTAATAACGGACAGGGGGGGCGCGAGCAGTACTTC.

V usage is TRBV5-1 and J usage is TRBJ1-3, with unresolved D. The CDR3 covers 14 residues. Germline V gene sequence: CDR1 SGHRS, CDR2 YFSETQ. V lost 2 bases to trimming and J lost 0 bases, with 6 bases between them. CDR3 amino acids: CASSFTDSGNTIYF. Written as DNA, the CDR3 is TGCGCCAGCAGCTTTACGGACTCTGGAAACACCATATATTTT. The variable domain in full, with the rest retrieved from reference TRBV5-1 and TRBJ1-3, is KAGVTQTPRYLIKTRGQQVTLSCSPISGHRSVSWYQQTPGQGLQFLFEYFSETQRNKGNFPGRFSGRQFSNSRSEMNVSTLELGDSALYLCASSFTDSGNTIYFGEGSWLTVV.

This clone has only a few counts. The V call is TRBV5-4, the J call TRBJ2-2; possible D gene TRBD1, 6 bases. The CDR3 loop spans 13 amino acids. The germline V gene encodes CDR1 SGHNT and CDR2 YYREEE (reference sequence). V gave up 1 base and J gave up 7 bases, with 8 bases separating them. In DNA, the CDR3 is TGTGCCAGCAGCTTGACAGGGTACGGGGAGCTGTTTTTT. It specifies CASSLTGYGELFF.

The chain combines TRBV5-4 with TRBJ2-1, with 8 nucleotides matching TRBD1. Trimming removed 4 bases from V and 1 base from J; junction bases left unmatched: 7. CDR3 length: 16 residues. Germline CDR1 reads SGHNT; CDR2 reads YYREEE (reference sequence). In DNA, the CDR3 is TGTGCCAGCAGCCCAGTGGACAGGGTTTCCTACAATGAGCAGTTCTTC. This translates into CASSPVDRVSYNEQFF.

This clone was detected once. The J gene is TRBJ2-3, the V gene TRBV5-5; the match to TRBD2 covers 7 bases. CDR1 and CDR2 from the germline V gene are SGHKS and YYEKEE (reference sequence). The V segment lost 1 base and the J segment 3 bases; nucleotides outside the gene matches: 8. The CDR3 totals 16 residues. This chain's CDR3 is CASSLRRGKGTDTQYF. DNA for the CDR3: TGTGCCAGCAGCTTGCGGCGGGGGAAGGGGACAGATACGCAGTATTTT.

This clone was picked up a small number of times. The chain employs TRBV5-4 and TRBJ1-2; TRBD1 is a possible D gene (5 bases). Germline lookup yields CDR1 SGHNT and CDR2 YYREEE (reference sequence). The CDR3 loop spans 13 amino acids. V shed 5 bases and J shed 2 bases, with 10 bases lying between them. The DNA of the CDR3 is TGTGCCAGCAGTATCCGGGGGAACTATGGCTACACCTTC. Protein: CASSIRGNYGYTF.

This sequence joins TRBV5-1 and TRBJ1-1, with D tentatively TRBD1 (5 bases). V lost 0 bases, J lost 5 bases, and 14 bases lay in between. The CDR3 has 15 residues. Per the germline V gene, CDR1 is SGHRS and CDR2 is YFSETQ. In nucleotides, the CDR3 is TGCGCCAGCAGCTTGGTTCCCCCGGGGCAAACTGAAGCTTTCTTT. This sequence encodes CASSLVPPGQTEAFF.

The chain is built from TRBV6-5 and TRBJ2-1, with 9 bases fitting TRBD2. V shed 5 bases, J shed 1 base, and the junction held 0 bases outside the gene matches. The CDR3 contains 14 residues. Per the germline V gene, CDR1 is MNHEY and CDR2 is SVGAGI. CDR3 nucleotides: TGTGCCAGCAGTACTAGCGGGTCCTACAATGAGCAGTTCTTC. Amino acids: CASSTSGSYNEQFF.

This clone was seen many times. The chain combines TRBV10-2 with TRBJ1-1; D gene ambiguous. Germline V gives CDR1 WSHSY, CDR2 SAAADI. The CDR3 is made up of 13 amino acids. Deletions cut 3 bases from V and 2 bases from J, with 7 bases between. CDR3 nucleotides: TGCGCCAGCAGTGACCGGGAAAACACTGAAGCTTTCTTT. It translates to CASSDRENTEAFF.

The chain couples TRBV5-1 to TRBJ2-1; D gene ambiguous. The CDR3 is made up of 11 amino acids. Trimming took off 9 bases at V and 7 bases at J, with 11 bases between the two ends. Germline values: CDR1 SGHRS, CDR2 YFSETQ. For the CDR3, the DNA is TGCGCCACCGTCCTAGAGAATGAGCAGTTCTTC. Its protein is CATVLENEQFF. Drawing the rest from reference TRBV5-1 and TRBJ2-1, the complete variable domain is KAGVTQTPRYLIKTRGQQVTLSCSPISGHRSVSWYQQTPGQGLQFLFEYFSETQRNKGNFPGRFSGRQFSNSRSEMNVSTLELGDSALYLCATVLENEQFFGPGTRLTVL.

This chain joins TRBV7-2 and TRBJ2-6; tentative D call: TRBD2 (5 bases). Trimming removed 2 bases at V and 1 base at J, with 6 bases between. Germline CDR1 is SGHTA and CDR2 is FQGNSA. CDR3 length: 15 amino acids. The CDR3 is CASSLSGSGANVLTF. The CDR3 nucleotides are TGTGCCAGCAGCTTATCGGGGTCTGGGGCCAACGTCCTGACTTTC.

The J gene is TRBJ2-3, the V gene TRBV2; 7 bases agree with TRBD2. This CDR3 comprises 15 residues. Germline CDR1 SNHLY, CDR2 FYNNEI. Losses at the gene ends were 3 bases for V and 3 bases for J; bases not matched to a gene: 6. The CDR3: CASSDVLAKTDTQYF. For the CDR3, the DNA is TGTGCCAGCAGTGACGTACTAGCGAAGACAGATACGCAGTATTTT.

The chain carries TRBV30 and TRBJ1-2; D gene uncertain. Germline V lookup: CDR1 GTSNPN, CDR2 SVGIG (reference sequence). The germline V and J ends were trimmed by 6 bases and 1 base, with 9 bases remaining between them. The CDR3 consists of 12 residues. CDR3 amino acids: CACLGGNYGYTF. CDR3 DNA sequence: TGTGCCTGTTTGGGTGGTAACTATGGCTACACCTTC.